The text below deals with one TCR beta chain. Its antigen is not known. Other DNA sequences from this sample encode an identical CDR3 as well. These data are taken from a study of shared clonotypes between healthy human individuals. General study findings and limits: Clonotype sharing across donors was expected to vary with sequencing depth. Non-shared clonotypes had lower generation probabilities than those shared by all four donors. The authors sampled blood alone, and tissue repertoires likely differ.

Germline CDR1 SGDLS, CDR2 YYNGEE. The CDR3 sequence is 14 residues long. Trimming took 3 bases from V and 0 from J, leaving 7 bases between them. The repertoire was sequenced with immunoSEQ multiplex PCR; TCRdb's copy has only in-frame clones and lacks some. Here the sample spans 1.6 million or so clones, 98% being singletons. The sequenced sample was naive CD4+ T cells sorted from blood. This sample's subset: CD45RA+ positively selected. The chain uses TRBV9 and TRBJ2-1, with a weak D call TRBD2 (5 bases). The receptor was isolated from a young man in good health. CDR3 amino acids: CASSARDSYNEQFF. In nucleotides, the CDR3 is TGTGCCAGCAGCGCTCGGGACTCCTACAATGAGCAGTTCTTC.